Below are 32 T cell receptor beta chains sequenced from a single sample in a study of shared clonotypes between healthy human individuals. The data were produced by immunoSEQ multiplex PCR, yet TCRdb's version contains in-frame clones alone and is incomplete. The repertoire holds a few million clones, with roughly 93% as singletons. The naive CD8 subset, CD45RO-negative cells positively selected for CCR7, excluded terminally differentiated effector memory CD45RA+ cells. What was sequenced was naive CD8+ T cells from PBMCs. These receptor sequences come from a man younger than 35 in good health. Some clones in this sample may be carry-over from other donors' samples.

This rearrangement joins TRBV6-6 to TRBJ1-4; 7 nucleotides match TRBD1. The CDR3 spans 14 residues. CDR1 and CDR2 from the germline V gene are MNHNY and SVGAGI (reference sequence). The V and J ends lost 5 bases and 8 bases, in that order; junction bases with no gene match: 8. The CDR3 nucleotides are TGTGCCAGCAGTACCCGGGACAGCTCCGAAAAACTGTTTTTT. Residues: CASSTRDSSEKLFF.

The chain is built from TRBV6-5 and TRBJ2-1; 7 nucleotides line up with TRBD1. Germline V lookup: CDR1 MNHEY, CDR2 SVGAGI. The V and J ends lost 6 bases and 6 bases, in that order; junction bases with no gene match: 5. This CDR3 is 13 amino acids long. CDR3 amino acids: CASSDRVGNEQFF. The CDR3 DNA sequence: TGTGCCAGCAGCGACAGGGTTGGCAATGAGCAGTTCTTC.

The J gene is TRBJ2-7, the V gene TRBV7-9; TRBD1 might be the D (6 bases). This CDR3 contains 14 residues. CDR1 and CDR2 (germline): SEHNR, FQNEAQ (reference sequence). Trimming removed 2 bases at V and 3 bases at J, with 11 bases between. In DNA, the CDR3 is TGTGCCAGCAGCTTAAGGCAGGGGAACTACGAGCAGTACTTC. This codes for CASSLRQGNYEQYF. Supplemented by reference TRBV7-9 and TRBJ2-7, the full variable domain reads DTGVSQNPRHKITKRGQNVTFRCDPISEHNRLYWYRQTLGQGPEFLTYFQNEAQLEKSRLLSDRFSAERPKGSFSTLEIQRTEQGDSAMYLCASSLRQGNYEQYFGPGTRLTVT.

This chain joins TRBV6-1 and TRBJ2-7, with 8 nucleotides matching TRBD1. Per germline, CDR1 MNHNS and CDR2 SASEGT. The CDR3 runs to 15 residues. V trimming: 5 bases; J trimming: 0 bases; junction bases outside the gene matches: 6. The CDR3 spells CASSPRTGISYEQYF. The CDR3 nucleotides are TGTGCCAGCAGTCCCCGGACAGGGATCTCCTACGAGCAGTACTTC.

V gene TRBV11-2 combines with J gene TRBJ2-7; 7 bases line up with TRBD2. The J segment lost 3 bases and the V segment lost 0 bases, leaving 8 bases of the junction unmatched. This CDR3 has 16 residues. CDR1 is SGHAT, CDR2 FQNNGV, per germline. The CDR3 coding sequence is TGTGCCAGCAGCTTAGAACACCGGGACTACTACTACGAGCAGTACTTC. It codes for CASSLEHRDYYYEQYF. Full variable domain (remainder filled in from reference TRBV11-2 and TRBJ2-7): EAGVAQSPRYKIIEKRQSVAFWCNPISGHATLYWYQQILGQGPKLLIQFQNNGVVDDSQLPKDRFSAERLKGVDSTLKIQPAKLEDSAVYLCASSLEHRDYYYEQYFGPGTRLTVT.

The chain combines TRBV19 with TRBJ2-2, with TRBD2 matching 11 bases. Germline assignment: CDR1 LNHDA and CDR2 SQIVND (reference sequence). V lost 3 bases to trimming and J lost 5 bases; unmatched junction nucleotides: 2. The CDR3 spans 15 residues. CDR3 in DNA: TGTGCCAGTAGTATTGGGACTAGCGGAACCGGGGAGCTGTTTTTT. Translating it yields CASSIGTSGTGELFF. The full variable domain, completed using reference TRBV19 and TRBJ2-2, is DGGITQSPKYLFRKEGQNVTLSCEQNLNHDAMYWYRQDPGQGLRLIYYSQIVNDFQKGDIAEGYSVSREKKESFPLTVTSAQKNPTAFYLCASSIGTSGTGELFFGEGSRLTVL.

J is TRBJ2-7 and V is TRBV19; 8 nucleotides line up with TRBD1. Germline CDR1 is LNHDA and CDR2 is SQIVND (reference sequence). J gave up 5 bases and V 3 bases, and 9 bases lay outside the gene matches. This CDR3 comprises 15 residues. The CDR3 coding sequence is TGTGCCAGTAGTATCCCCGACAGGGGATGGGACGAGCAGTACTTC. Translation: CASSIPDRGWDEQYF.

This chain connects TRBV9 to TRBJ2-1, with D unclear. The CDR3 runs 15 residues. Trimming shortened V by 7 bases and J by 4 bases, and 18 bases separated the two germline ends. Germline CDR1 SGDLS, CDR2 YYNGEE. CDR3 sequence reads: CASHPGNSRYNEQFF. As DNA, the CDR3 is TGTGCCAGCCATCCTGGGAACTCCCGATACAATGAGCAGTTCTTC.

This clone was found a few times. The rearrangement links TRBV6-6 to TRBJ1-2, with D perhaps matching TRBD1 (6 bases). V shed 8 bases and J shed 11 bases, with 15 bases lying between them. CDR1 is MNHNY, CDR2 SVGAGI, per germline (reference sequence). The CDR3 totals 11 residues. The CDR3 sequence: CASQQGLGYTF. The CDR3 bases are TGTGCCAGCCAACAGGGTCTGGGATACACCTTC.

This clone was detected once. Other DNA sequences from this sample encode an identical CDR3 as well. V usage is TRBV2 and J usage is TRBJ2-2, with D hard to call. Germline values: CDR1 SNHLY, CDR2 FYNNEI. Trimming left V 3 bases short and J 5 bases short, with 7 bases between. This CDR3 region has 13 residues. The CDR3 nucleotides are TGTGCCAGCAGTGACAGGTTGACCGGGGAGCTGTTTTTT. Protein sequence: CASSDRLTGELFF.

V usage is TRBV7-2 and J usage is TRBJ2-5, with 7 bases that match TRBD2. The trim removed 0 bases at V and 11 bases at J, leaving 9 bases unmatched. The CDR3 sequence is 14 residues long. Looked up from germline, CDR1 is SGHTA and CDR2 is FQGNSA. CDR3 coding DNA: TGTGCCAGCAGCTTAGCCAACTCAGCGCGGGAGCAGTACTTC. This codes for CASSLANSAREQYF.

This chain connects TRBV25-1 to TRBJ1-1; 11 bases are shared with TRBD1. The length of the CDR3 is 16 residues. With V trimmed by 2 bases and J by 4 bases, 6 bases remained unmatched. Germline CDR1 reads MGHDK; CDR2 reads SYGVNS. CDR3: CASSERDRGYRTEAFF. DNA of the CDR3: TGTGCCAGCAGTGAAAGGGACAGGGGGTATCGCACTGAAGCTTTCTTT.

CDR3 in DNA: TGTGCCTGGAGTGTTGGAGATAATTCACCCCTCCACTTT. It translates to CAWSVGDNSPLHF. V usage is TRBV30 and J usage is TRBJ1-6; D ambiguous. CDR3 length equals 13 residues. Germline CDR1 is GTSNPN and CDR2 is SVGIG (reference sequence). Trimming left V 0 bases short and J 5 bases short, with 5 bases between. The full variable domain, in which reference TRBV30 and TRBJ1-6 provide the parts outside the CDR3, is SQTIHQWPATLVQPVGSPLSLECTVEGTSNPNLYWYRQAAGRGLQLLFYSVGIGQISSEVPQNLSASRPQDRQFILSSKKLLLSDSGFYLCAWSVGDNSPLHFGNGTRLTVT.

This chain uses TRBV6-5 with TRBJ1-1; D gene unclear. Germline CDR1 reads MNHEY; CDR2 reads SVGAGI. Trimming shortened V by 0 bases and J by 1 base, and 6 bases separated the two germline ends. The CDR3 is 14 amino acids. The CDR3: CASSYSMRNTEAFF. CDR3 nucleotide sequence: TGTGCCAGCAGTTACTCGATGAGGAACACTGAAGCTTTCTTT.

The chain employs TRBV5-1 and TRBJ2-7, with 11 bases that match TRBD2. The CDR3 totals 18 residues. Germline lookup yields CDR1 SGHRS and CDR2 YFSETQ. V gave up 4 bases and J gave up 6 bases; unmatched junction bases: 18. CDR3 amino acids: CASSARGVRDSGRAEQYF. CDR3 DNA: TGCGCCAGCAGCGCAAGAGGGGTTAGGGATAGCGGGAGGGCCGAGCAGTACTTC.

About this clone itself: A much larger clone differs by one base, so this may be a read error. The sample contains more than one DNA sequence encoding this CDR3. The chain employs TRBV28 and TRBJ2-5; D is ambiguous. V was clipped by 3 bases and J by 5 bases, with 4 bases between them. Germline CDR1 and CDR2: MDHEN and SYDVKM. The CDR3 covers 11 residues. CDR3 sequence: CASSLGETQYF. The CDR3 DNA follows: TGTGCCAGCAGTTTGGGCGAGACCCAGTACTTC.

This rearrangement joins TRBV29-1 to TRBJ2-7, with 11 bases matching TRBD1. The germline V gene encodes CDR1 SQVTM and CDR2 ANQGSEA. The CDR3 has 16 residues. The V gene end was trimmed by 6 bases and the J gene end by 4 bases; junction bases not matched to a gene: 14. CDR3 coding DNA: TGCAGCGTCTTTCGGCCCGGGACAGGGGGGGAGTACGAGCAGTACTTC. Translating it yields CSVFRPGTGGEYEQYF.

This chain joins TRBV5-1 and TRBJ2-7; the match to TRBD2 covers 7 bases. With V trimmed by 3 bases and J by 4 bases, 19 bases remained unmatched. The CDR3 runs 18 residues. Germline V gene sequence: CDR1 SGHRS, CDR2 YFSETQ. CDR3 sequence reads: CASSWGSGGSSGWYEQYF. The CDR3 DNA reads TGCGCCAGCAGCTGGGGATCGGGTGGTAGTAGCGGGTGGTACGAGCAGTACTTC.

The CDR3 sequence is CASSQVRVSGQPQHF. In DNA form, the CDR3 reads TGCGCCAGCAGCCAAGTACGGGTTTCAGGTCAGCCCCAGCATTTT. The chain carries TRBV4-1 and TRBJ1-5; D gene unclear. The CDR3 totals 15 residues. V lost 1 base to trimming and J lost 6 bases, with 13 bases between them. Germline assignment: CDR1 MGHRA and CDR2 YSYEKL.

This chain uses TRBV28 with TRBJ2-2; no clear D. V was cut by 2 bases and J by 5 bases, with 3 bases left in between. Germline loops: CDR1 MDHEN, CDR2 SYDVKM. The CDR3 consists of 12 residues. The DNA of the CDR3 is TGTGCCAGCAGTTTAGAGACCGGGGAGCTGTTTTTT. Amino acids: CASSLETGELFF.

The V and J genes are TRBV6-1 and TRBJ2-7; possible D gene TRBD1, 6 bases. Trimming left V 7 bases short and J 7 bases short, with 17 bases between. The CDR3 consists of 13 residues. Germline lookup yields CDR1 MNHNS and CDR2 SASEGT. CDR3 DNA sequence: TGTGCCAGCAAATTGGCAGGGGTATGGGAGCAGTACTTC. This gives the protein CASKLAGVWEQYF.

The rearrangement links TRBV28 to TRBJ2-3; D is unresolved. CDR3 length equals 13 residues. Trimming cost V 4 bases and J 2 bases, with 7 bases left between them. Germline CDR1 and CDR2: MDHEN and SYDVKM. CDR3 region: CASSWRNTDTQYF. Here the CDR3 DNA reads TGTGCCAGCAGTTGGCGGAACACAGATACGCAGTATTTT.

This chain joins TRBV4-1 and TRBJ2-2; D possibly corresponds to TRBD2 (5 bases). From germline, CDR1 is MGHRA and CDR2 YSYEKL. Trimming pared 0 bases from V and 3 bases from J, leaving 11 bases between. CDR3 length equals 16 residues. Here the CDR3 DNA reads TGCGCCAGCAGCCAAGATCCCCTCGGGGACACCGGGGAGCTGTTTTTT. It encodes CASSQDPLGDTGELFF.

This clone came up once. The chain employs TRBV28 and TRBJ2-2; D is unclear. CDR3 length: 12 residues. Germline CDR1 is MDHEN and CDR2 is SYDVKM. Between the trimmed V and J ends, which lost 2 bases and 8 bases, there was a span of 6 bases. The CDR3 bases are TGTGCCAGCAGTTTAAACGTGGGGGAGCTGTTTTTT. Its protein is CASSLNVGELFF. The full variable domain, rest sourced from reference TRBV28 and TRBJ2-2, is DVKVTQSSRYLVKRTGEKVFLECVQDMDHENMFWYRQDPGLGLRLIYFSYDVKMKEKGDIPEGYSVSREKKERFSLILESASTNQTSMYLCASSLNVGELFFGEGSRLTVL.

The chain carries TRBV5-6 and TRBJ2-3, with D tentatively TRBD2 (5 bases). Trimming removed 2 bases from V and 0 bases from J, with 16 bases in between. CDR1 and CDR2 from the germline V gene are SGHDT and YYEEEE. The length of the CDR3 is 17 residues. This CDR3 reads CASSFLSGLASTDTQYF. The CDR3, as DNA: TGTGCCAGCAGCTTCTTGAGCGGTCTCGCTAGCACAGATACGCAGTATTTT.

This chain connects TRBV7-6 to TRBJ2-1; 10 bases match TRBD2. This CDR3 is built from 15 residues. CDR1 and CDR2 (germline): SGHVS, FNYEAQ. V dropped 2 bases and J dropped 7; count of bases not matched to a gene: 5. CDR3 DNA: TGTGCCAGCAGCTTACTAGCGGGAGTAACGAATGAGCAGTTCTTC. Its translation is CASSLLAGVTNEQFF.

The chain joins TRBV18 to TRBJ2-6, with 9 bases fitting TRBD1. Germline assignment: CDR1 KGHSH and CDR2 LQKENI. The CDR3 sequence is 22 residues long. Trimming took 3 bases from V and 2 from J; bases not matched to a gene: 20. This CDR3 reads CASSPKIRQGDEARTGANVLTF. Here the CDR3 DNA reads TGTGCCAGCTCACCGAAGATAAGACAGGGGGACGAAGCAAGAACTGGGGCCAACGTCCTGACTTTC.

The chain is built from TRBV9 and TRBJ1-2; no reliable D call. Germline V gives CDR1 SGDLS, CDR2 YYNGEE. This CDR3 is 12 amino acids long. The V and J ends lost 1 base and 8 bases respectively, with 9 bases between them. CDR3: CASSVYLGGYTF. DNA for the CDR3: TGTGCCAGCAGCGTATATCTGGGGGGCTACACCTTC.

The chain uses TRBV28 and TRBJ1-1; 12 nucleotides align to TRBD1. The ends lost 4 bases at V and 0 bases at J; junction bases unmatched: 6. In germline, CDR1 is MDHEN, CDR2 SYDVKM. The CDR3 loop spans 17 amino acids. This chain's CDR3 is CASSSTGTGGMNTEAFF. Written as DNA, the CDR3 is TGTGCCAGCAGTTCAACCGGGACAGGGGGCATGAACACTGAAGCTTTCTTT.

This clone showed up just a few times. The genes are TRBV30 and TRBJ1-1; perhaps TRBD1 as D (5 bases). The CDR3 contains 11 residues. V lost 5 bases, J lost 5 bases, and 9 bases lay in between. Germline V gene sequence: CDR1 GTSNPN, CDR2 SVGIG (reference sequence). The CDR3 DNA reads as TGTGCCTGGGGCGGGGGAACTGAAGCTTTCTTT. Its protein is CAWGGGTEAFF.

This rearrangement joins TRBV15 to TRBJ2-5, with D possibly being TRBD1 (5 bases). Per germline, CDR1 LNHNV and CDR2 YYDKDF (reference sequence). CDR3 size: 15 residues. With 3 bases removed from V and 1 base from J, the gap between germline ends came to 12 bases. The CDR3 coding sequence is TGTGCCACCAGCAGGGCGAGCAGGGCCCAAGAGACCCAGTACTTC. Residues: CATSRASRAQETQYF.

The CDR3 spells CASSNSGTNTEAFF. The CDR3 DNA reads as TGTGCCAGCAGTAACTCGGGGACGAACACTGAAGCTTTCTTT. This sequence joins TRBV9 and TRBJ1-1; D is perhaps TRBD1 (5 bases). The ends were cut back, 5 bases at V and 1 base at J, with 12 bases in the middle. This CDR3 region has 14 residues. The germline V gene has CDR1 SGDLS and CDR2 YYNGEE.